This T cell receptor (beta chain) derives from a study of graft-versus-host responses after intestinal transplantation. Study-level background: Every recipient had anti-thymocyte globulin induction and around 3 years of tacrolimus plus steroids.

CDR1 is SGHTA and CDR2 is FQGTGA in the germline V gene. The V and J ends lost 3 bases and 2 bases respectively, with 14 bases between them. The CDR3 is 16 residues long. The repertoire was sequenced with immunoSEQ multiplex PCR; TCRdb's copy has only in-frame clones and lacks some. Of about 88,000 clones listed, about 95% were seen once; the top ten hold over 0.15%. On this clone: Its cognate antigen is unknown.

The chain links TRBV7-3 to TRBJ2-1, with a tentative D call TRBD1 (5 bases). The sample consisted of unstimulated CD4+ T cells sorted from spleen or lymph node cells, taken before transplant. This sequence originates from a human donor who was the organ donor for an intestinal transplant. In DNA form, the CDR3 reads TGTGCCAGCAGCTTTTCCCCGGACACAACCTACAATGAGCAGTTCTTC. It codes for CASSFSPDTTYNEQFF.